Sequencing of this T cell receptor (beta chain) was carried out in a study of shared clonotypes between healthy human individuals. Several immunoSEQ plates received, in even portions, the genomic DNA of each subset. Only in-frame clones appear in the TCRdb table, and some are missing; sequencing was by immunoSEQ multiplex PCR. The sample yields roughly 500,000 clones, almost 97% seen once. All donors were Caucasian adults living in Nashville, Tennessee. V lost 2 bases and J lost 9, with 16 bases in between. This CDR3 is built from 14 residues. Germline loops: CDR1 MDHEN, CDR2 SYDVKM. Specimen: naive CD4+ T cells sorted from blood. Subset noted: CD45RA+ positively selected. V is TRBV28 and J is TRBJ1-1; possibly TRBD1 for D (5 bases). The receptor was isolated from a woman younger than 45 in good health. The CDR3 reads CASSLGAGREKAFF. The DNA for the CDR3 is TGTGCCAGCAGTTTAGGGGCAGGGAGAGAAAAAGCTTTCTTT.